This entry concerns a single TCR beta chain. The target antigen is unknown. The record originates from a study of cytomegalovirus exposure and HLA in healthy donors. Trimming took 5 bases from V and 2 from J; bases not matched to a gene: 8. The CDR3 covers 15 residues. From germline, CDR1 is MNHNY and CDR2 SVGAGI (reference sequence). Whole-study results and caveats: Most observed TCR sequences were rare, whereas some public TCRs were detected in many donors.

The table came from immunoSEQ multiplex PCR; TCRdb's copy has only in-frame clones and leaves some out. The table has roughly 52,000 clones, 88% seen once. The source is a woman aged 25 to 39 in good health and CMV-seronegative. Specimen: PBMCs. The chain recombines TRBV6-6 with TRBJ2-7; TRBD1 aligns across 8 bases. The CDR3 loop is CASSEGQAGPYEQYF. The CDR3, as DNA: TGTGCCAGCAGTGAGGGACAGGCTGGCCCCTACGAGCAGTACTTC.